The source of this T cell receptor beta chain is a study of cytomegalovirus exposure and HLA in healthy donors. The study, taken as a whole, reports: Most TCR beta V segments were productive about 87% or about 30% of the time in an earlier analysis. On later analysis, the bulk of CMV-associated TCR beta chains appeared to be HLA-restricted.

A note on this clone: Its antigen is still unknown.

The length of the CDR3 is 12 residues. Trimming took off 4 bases at V and 5 bases at J, with 9 bases between the two ends. The V gene's germline CDR1 is MNHEY and CDR2 SVGAGI. PCR used 60 Vbeta primers and 13 Jbeta primers. Assay used: immunoSEQ multiplex PCR; TCRdb lists only in-frame clones, some missing. The table for this sample gives about 40,000 clones. This chain connects TRBV6-5 to TRBJ2-7, with D tentatively TRBD2 (5 bases). Material: PBMCs. This receptor was identified in a human donor in good health. For the CDR3, the DNA is TGTGCCAGCAGTTCCTTGACTAACGAGCAGTACTTC. Its translation is CASSSLTNEQYF.